This T cell receptor beta chain was retrieved from a study of blood T cell repertoires in COVID-19. Study in general: PBMCs, B-cell-depleted T cells, or T cells were the source of the cDNA or gDNA that made up the material.

Sequenced by immunoSEQ multiplex PCR; TCRdb stores in-frame clones only, minus some. The top ten hold about 2.5% of the sample, which has 280,000 or so clones, about 85% seen once. The participants were between about 18 and 90 years old and came from 24 US areas. Participant reports of clinical history set cohort assignment. Among Cohort 3 donors, those recovered had two negative PCRs, clearance, or symptom resolution. CDR3 length: 16 amino acids. The trim removed 6 bases at V and 3 bases at J, leaving 12 bases unmatched. Per germline, CDR1 SGHAT and CDR2 FQNNGV. The gene calls are TRBV11-2 and TRBJ1-1, with 8 positions matching TRBD1. The sequencing input was PBMCs or T cells enriched from blood (not recorded which). The clonotype was recovered from a woman between 45 and 65 years old who had recovered from COVID-19. The CDR3 region is CASSPTMSGGYTEAFF. The CDR3, as DNA: TGTGCCAGCAGTCCTACCATGTCAGGGGGCTACACTGAAGCTTTCTTT.